This TCR beta chain was recovered during a study of identical twins. Concerning this clonotype: As yet, its antigen is unknown.

MiXCR, applied by TCRdb to the 5' RACE reads, yields one record per CDR3 protein. The sample lists around 550,000 distinct CDR3 sequences; roughly 15% were seen once. V lost 5 bases to trimming and J lost 5 bases; unmatched junction nucleotides: 9. Per the germline V gene, CDR1 is MNHEY and CDR2 is SMNVEV (reference sequence). The CDR3 runs 15 residues. Findings and caveats of the study: Where beta out-of-frame sequences were concerned, excess twin sharing was weaker.

This sample was also put to use in a study of yellow fever vaccine responses in identical twins.

Input material: CD4+ T cells sorted from blood. This chain joins TRBV27 and TRBJ1-5; TRBD1 agrees at 7 bases. The receptor was derived from a woman younger than 35 in good health. This CDR3 is CASSPQGRRDQPQHF. CDR3 DNA: TGTGCCAGCAGTCCACAGGGGCGACGGGATCAGCCCCAGCATTTT.